A selection of T cell receptor beta chains follows, all from one sample in a study of T cells in Graves' hyperthyroidism and ophthalmopathy. TCRdb re-called the multiplex PCR reads with MiXCR, one entry per CDR3 protein. The sample lists just under 750,000 distinct CDR3 sequences; about 35% were seen once. The sequenced material came from blood. Every receptor here comes from a woman in her 40s with Graves' hyperthyroidism. The CDR3 runs from the conserved cysteine through the conserved F or W. The D gene is left open where the match is weak. Clone sizes are given selectively: once, few, many, or a class where the clone is expanded.

TRBV29-1	-	14	many	TRBJ2-5	TGCAGCGTTCGCGTCCGGGACGGCCAAGAGACCCAGTACTTC	CSVRVRDGQETQYF
TRBV9	-	16	many	TRBJ1-6	TGTGCCAGCAGCGCAACCCCAGATAGCGGAGATGGACCCCTCCACTTT	CASSATPDSGDGPLHF
TRBV7-8	TRBD1	19	few	TRBJ1-5	TGTGCCAGCAGCTTATATTCAACAGGGGAGGGTAGGGGCAATCAGCCCCAGCATTTT	CASSLYSTGEGRGNQPQHF
TRBV10-3	TRBD1	15	-	TRBJ2-5	TGTGCCAGCAGCACCACCGGGACAGGGGTACAGACCCAGTACTTC	CASSTTGTGVQTQYF
TRBV11-1	TRBD2	16	-	TRBJ2-2	TGTGCCAGCAGCGGGAGCGGGAGCGGTCACACCGGGGAGCTGTTTTTT	CASSGSGSGHTGELFF
TRBV27	-	13	few	TRBJ2-2	TGTGCCAGCAGTTGGCAGGGCGGCGGGGAGCTGTTTTTT	CASSWQGGGELFF
TRBV6-5	-	14	-	TRBJ2-7	TGTGCCAGCAGACCGGCAGGGGTGCTCTACGAGCAGTACTTC	CASRPAGVLYEQYF
TRBV5-1	TRBD1	17	many	TRBJ2-6	TGCGCCAGCAGCTTGGGACAGGGTGGAACTGGGGCCAACGTCCTGACTTTC	CASSLGQGGTGANVLTF
TRBV6-5	-	15	few	TRBJ1-5	TGTGCCAGCAGGGGACACGCAAATAGCAATCAGCCCCAGCATTTT	CASRGHANSNQPQHF
TRBV30	-	14	few	TRBJ2-7	TGTGCCTGGAGTTCAAAGGGTTCTAGCTACGAGCAGTACTTC	CAWSSKGSSYEQYF
TRBV7-3	TRBD1	16	-	TRBJ1-4	TGTGCCAGCAGCGATCACCTCGGGACAGGGGGGGAAAAACTGTTTTTT	CASSDHLGTGGEKLFF
TRBV3-1	-	12	-	TRBJ1-1	TGTGCCAGCAGTCGACCGCAGGGAGAAGCTTTCTTT	CASSRPQGEAFF
TRBV12-3/TRBV12-4	-	12	many	TRBJ1-2	TGTGCCAGCAGTTTCCGCAGGGACGGCTACACCTTC	CASSFRRDGYTF
TRBV7-9	TRBD1	16	few	TRBJ1-2	TGTGCCAGCAGCTTAGAACCCGGGACAGGGGCCTATGGCTACACCTTC	CASSLEPGTGAYGYTF
TRBV25-1	TRBD2	14	-	TRBJ2-3	TGTGCCAGCACTCCGGGGGGGCACACAGATACGCAGTATTTT	CASTPGGHTDTQYF
TRBV6-1	-	18	-	TRBJ1-1	TGTGCCAGCAGCCCCGGTTTTCAACTTGACGCAGGGTACACTGAAGCTTTCTTT	CASSPGFQLDAGYTEAFF
TRBV20-1	-	13	many	TRBJ1-6	TGCAGTGCTACCCGGACAGTGAATTCACCCCTCCACTTT	CSATRTVNSPLHF
TRBV9	-	15	many	TRBJ1-2	TGTGCCAGCAGCGTACGGGTCGGGGGAGGGGATGGCTACACCTTC	CASSVRVGGGDGYTF
TRBV4-3	-	15	-	TRBJ1-5	TGCGCCAGCAGCCAAGTCGTCGGGGAGCATCAGCCCCAGCATTTT	CASSQVVGEHQPQHF
TRBV24-1	TRBD1	14	-	TRBJ2-7	TGTGCCACCACTGGGACAGGGACTTCCTACGAGCAGTACTTC	CATTGTGTSYEQYF
TRBV13	TRBD2	15	many	TRBJ2-7	TGTGCCAGCAGCTTTCCCTCGGGAGGCAACTACGAGCAGTACTTC	CASSFPSGGNYEQYF
TRBV20-1	-	17	-	TRBJ2-7	TGCAGTGCTAGAGCCTCCACCGCAGCCCTATCTTTCTACGAGCAGTACTTC	CSARASTAALSFYEQYF
TRBV11-2	TRBD1	12	once	TRBJ1-6	TGTGCCAGACAGGGGGGTAATTCACCCCTCCACTTT	CARQGGNSPLHF
TRBV15	-	15	many	TRBJ1-3	TGTGCCACCAGCCGTCAGGGCTTTCCCGGAAACACCATATATTTT	CATSRQGFPGNTIYF
TRBV7-2	-	13	-	TRBJ2-5	TGTGCCAGCAGCTTAGGGGACGATCAGCCCCAGTACTTC	CASSLGDDQPQYF
TRBV25-1	-	11	many	TRBJ1-2	TGTGCCAGCACCGGGAACTATGGCTACACCTTC	CASTGNYGYTF
TRBV12-5	-	12	few	TRBJ1-1	TGTGCTAGTGGTTTGGCGGGGTCAAAAGCTTTCTTT	CASGLAGSKAFF
TRBV29-1	-	10	few	TRBJ1-1	TGCGCGTCGGGTCACACTGAAGCTTTCTTT	CASGHTEAFF
TRBV28	-	15	-	TRBJ1-2	TGTGCCAGCAGTTTAGGGGGGGCGGAGAACGATGGCTACACCTTC	CASSLGGAENDGYTF
TRBV10-3	-	15	-	TRBJ2-7	TGTGCCAGCAGTTTGATGGCGGGCAGCCTCTACGAGCAGTACTTC	CASSLMAGSLYEQYF
TRBV7-2	-	16	-	TRBJ1-6	TGTGCCAGCAGCCACGGAAGGACAGAGGTGGATTCACCCCTCCACTTT	CASSHGRTEVDSPLHF
TRBV4-3	TRBD1	15	many	TRBJ2-7	TGCGCCAGCAGCCAAGGGGGGACAGGAACCTACGAGCAGTACTTC	CASSQGGTGTYEQYF
TRBV25-1	-	15	-	TRBJ2-5	TGTGCCAGCAGCCCCGGGGACGGTGGGGCAGAGACCCAGTACTTC	CASSPGDGGAETQYF
TRBV7-2	-	15	few	TRBJ2-2	TGCGCCAGCAGCGATTTCGGGGGGAACACCGGGGAGCTGTTTTTT	CASSDFGGNTGELFF
TRBV6-2/TRBV6-3	-	14	few	TRBJ1-1	TGTGCCAGCACTAACTTCAGGTCCAACACTGAAGCTTTCTTT	CASTNFRSNTEAFF
TRBV15	-	13	many	TRBJ2-7	TGTGCCACCAGCTCGGACGGCGCCTACGAGCAGTACTTC	CATSSDGAYEQYF
TRBV6-1	TRBD1	16	-	TRBJ2-7	TGTGCCAGCAGTGAAAGGGACAGCAAAATCTCCTACGAGCAGTACTTC	CASSERDSKISYEQYF
TRBV5-4	TRBD1	15	few	TRBJ1-6	TGCGCCAGCAGCCAAGAGACAGGGGGCGGGTCACCCCTCCACTTT	CASSQETGGGSPLHF
TRBV6-1	-	12	-	TRBJ1-5	TGTGCCAGCAGGAGGGGGAATGGGCCCCAGCATTTT	CASRRGNGPQHF
TRBV3-1	-	12	-	TRBJ2-5	TGTGCCAGCAGCGCCCAACAAGAGACCCAGTACTTC	CASSAQQETQYF
TRBV7-9	-	13	once	TRBJ2-1	TGTGCCAGCAGCCAAGTTTCCTACAATGAGCAGTTCTTC	CASSQVSYNEQFF
TRBV15	-	16	-	TRBJ2-3	TGTGCCACCAGCAGAGTCTCGACGGGAGGCACAGATACGCAGTATTTT	CATSRVSTGGTDTQYF
TRBV10-3	-	17	-	TRBJ2-1	TGTGCCATCAGTGAGCCACTAGCTCCAAGCTCCTACAATGAGCAGTTCTTC	CAISEPLAPSSYNEQFF
TRBV20-1	-	13	many	TRBJ1-1	TGCAGTGCTAGGACAGATCCGAACACTGAAGCTTTCTTT	CSARTDPNTEAFF
TRBV10-3	TRBD2	13	few	TRBJ2-1	TGTGCCATCAGTGCGGCGGGGGAGGATGAGCAGTTCTTC	CAISAAGEDEQFF
TRBV5-1	-	14	many	TRBJ1-1	TGCGCCAGCAGCTTGGAACAGGGTCACACTGAAGCTTTCTTT	CASSLEQGHTEAFF
TRBV20-1	TRBD2	15	-	TRBJ2-7	TGCAGTGCTATCCCAACCCCCGGGACTAGCAACGAGCAGTACTTC	CSAIPTPGTSNEQYF
TRBV7-8	-	14	many	TRBJ2-7	TGTGCCAGCAGCAGGTGGGGCGAGGGGGACGAGCAGTACTTC	CASSRWGEGDEQYF
TRBV4-3	-	17	-	TRBJ1-6	TGCGCCAGCAGCCAACATCCCGGCCCTTCAGCGGCATCACCCCTCCACTTT	CASSQHPGPSAASPLHF
TRBV29-1	-	12	once	TRBJ2-7	TGCAGCGTTGAACGCAGTGGTTACGAGCAGTACTTC	CSVERSGYEQYF
TRBV4-3	-	17	few	TRBJ1-1	TGCGCCAGCAGCCAAGGACACATGGGACCGGTGAACACTGAAGCTTTCTTT	CASSQGHMGPVNTEAFF
TRBV10-3	-	13	many	TRBJ2-5	TGTGCCATCTCTTCAGGGACAACGGAGACCCAGTACTTC	CAISSGTTETQYF
TRBV10-3	TRBD1	13	-	TRBJ2-2	TGTGCCATCCTCGGGACAGGGATTGGGGAGCTGTTTTTT	CAILGTGIGELFF